These T cell receptor beta chains were read from a single sample in a study of shared clonotypes between healthy human individuals. Assay: immunoSEQ multiplex PCR; the TCRdb copy retains only in-frame clones and omits some. This table has around 1.5 million clones, approximately 98% appearing once. Sequencing input: naive CD4+ T cells sorted from blood. These receptors came from a man aged 25 to 45 in good health. Each CDR3 is given with its conserved first and last residue. D genes are given only for firm matches. Where a row states a size, it is once, few, many or the class of an expanded clone; other rows omit it.

j_call: TRBJ2-5; v_call: TRBV7-2; clone_size: -; d_call: TRBD1; cdr3_nt: TGTGCCAGCAGCAAGTATTACAGGGGAGAGACCCAGTACTTC; cdr3_aa: CASSKYYRGETQYF
j_call: TRBJ1-4; v_call: TRBV28; clone_size: -; d_call: -; cdr3_nt: TGTGCCAGCAGTTTCGGTCAGGGAGGGATGAAACTGTTTTTT; cdr3_aa: CASSFGQGGMKLFF
j_call: TRBJ2-1; v_call: TRBV6-1; clone_size: -; d_call: TRBD2; cdr3_nt: TGTGCCAGCAGTGAAGTGGGACTAGCGGGAGGGCCCCCCTACAATGAGCAGTTCTTC; cdr3_aa: CASSEVGLAGGPPYNEQFF
j_call: TRBJ2-7; v_call: TRBV7-9; clone_size: -; d_call: TRBD2; cdr3_nt: TGTGCCAGCAGCTTTCTGAAACTAGCGGCTTTGTCCTACGAGCAGTACTTC; cdr3_aa: CASSFLKLAALSYEQYF
j_call: TRBJ1-3; v_call: TRBV5-1; clone_size: -; d_call: -; cdr3_nt: TGCGCCAGCAGCTTGGTTGCTCAGGGGCGTATGGCCATATATTTT; cdr3_aa: CASSLVAQGRMAIYF
j_call: TRBJ2-3; v_call: TRBV18; clone_size: -; d_call: TRBD1; cdr3_nt: TGTGCCAGCTCACCACCCGGGACAGAAGCAGATACGCAGTATTTT; cdr3_aa: CASSPPGTEADTQYF
j_call: TRBJ1-2; v_call: TRBV5-5; clone_size: -; d_call: -; cdr3_nt: TGTGCCAGCAGCTTGAGGGGCATCCTTTATGGCTACACCTTC; cdr3_aa: CASSLRGILYGYTF
j_call: TRBJ2-3; v_call: TRBV9; clone_size: -; d_call: -; cdr3_nt: TGTGCCAGCAGCGTAGCTCGGGGAGATACGCAGTATTTT; cdr3_aa: CASSVARGDTQYF
j_call: TRBJ2-7; v_call: TRBV9; clone_size: -; d_call: -; cdr3_nt: TGTGCCAGCAGCGTTGGGCACAGGGACCACGAGCAGTACTTC; cdr3_aa: CASSVGHRDHEQYF
j_call: TRBJ2-1; v_call: TRBV9; clone_size: -; d_call: TRBD2; cdr3_nt: TGTGCCAGCAGCGTAGTACTAGCGGGAAATGAGCAGTTCTTC; cdr3_aa: CASSVVLAGNEQFF
j_call: TRBJ1-5; v_call: TRBV7-9; clone_size: -; d_call: -; cdr3_nt: TGTGCCAGCAGCACCAACAATCAGCCCCAGCATTTT; cdr3_aa: CASSTNNQPQHF
j_call: TRBJ2-5; v_call: TRBV10-3; clone_size: -; d_call: TRBD1; cdr3_nt: TGTGCCATCAGAAAGGACAGGGGAAGCGAGACCCAGTACTTC; cdr3_aa: CAIRKDRGSETQYF
j_call: TRBJ2-7; v_call: TRBV5-1; clone_size: -; d_call: -; cdr3_nt: TGCGCCAGCAGCTTAAGGGCAAACGGTGAAATTGGGGCAGGCTACGAGCAGTACTTC; cdr3_aa: CASSLRANGEIGAGYEQYF
j_call: TRBJ1-1; v_call: TRBV18; clone_size: -; d_call: -; cdr3_nt: TGTGCCAGCTCACCATCGACCAGCGTGATGAACACTGAAGCTTTCTTT; cdr3_aa: CASSPSTSVMNTEAFF
j_call: TRBJ2-3; v_call: TRBV28; clone_size: -; d_call: -; cdr3_nt: TGTGCCAGCAGTTTAGCCCTGGCTCTCTTCGGGCGGAACTACACAGATACGCAGTATTTT; cdr3_aa: CASSLALALFGRNYTDTQYF
j_call: TRBJ2-7; v_call: TRBV28; clone_size: once; d_call: -; cdr3_nt: TGTGCCAGCAGGAGTGGGACAACCACACTCTCCTACGAGCAGTACTTC; cdr3_aa: CASRSGTTTLSYEQYF
j_call: TRBJ2-1; v_call: TRBV11-3; clone_size: -; d_call: -; cdr3_nt: TGTGCCAGCAGCTTAGAAGGGAGTTTGAATGAGCAGTTCTTC; cdr3_aa: CASSLEGSLNEQFF
j_call: TRBJ1-2; v_call: TRBV10-3; clone_size: few; d_call: -; cdr3_nt: TGTGCCATCAGTGAGTCTCTCGGGCTTGGGGACCATGGCTACACCTTC; cdr3_aa: CAISESLGLGDHGYTF
j_call: TRBJ2-2; v_call: TRBV11-1; clone_size: -; d_call: -; cdr3_nt: TGTGCCAGCAGCCACGATGGAGTAAACACCGGGGAGCTGTTTTTT; cdr3_aa: CASSHDGVNTGELFF
j_call: TRBJ1-1; v_call: TRBV2; clone_size: -; d_call: TRBD1; cdr3_nt: TGTGCCAGCAGTTTGGGGACAGGGAACACTGAAGCTTTCTTT; cdr3_aa: CASSLGTGNTEAFF
j_call: TRBJ1-4; v_call: TRBV5-1; clone_size: -; d_call: TRBD1; cdr3_nt: TGCGCCAGCAGCTCCGGGACAGGGGGCGACGGAGAAAAACTGTTTTTT; cdr3_aa: CASSSGTGGDGEKLFF
j_call: TRBJ1-5; v_call: TRBV28; clone_size: -; d_call: TRBD1; cdr3_nt: TGTGCCACCTCCGACAGGGGAAATCAGCCCCAGCATTTT; cdr3_aa: CATSDRGNQPQHF
j_call: TRBJ2-5; v_call: TRBV7-2; clone_size: -; d_call: -; cdr3_nt: TGTGCCAGCATCGAAGCCGGGGAGACCCAGTACTTC; cdr3_aa: CASIEAGETQYF
j_call: TRBJ1-5; v_call: TRBV28; clone_size: -; d_call: TRBD1; cdr3_nt: TGTGCCAGCAGACGCGACAGGGGGGGTCAGCCCCAGCATTTT; cdr3_aa: CASRRDRGGQPQHF
j_call: TRBJ2-1; v_call: TRBV4-3; clone_size: -; d_call: TRBD1; cdr3_nt: TGCGCCAGCAGCCCGATTGGGACAGGGAACTACAATGAGCAGTTCTTC; cdr3_aa: CASSPIGTGNYNEQFF
j_call: TRBJ2-1; v_call: TRBV18; clone_size: -; d_call: -; cdr3_nt: TGTGCCAGCTCGCAGGGGAGGTCAGGTTACAATGAGCAGTTCTTC; cdr3_aa: CASSQGRSGYNEQFF
j_call: TRBJ2-7; v_call: TRBV5-5; clone_size: -; d_call: -; cdr3_nt: TGTGCCAGCAGCTTGTCCACGGTCGGCGGAGGCTACGAGCAGTACTTC; cdr3_aa: CASSLSTVGGGYEQYF
j_call: TRBJ1-2; v_call: TRBV6-1; clone_size: -; d_call: -; cdr3_nt: TGTGCCAGCAATCGTGCGGGGTATGGCTACACCTTC; cdr3_aa: CASNRAGYGYTF
j_call: TRBJ2-5; v_call: TRBV5-1; clone_size: -; d_call: TRBD1; cdr3_nt: TGCGCCAGCAGCGAGACAACAGGGGTAGAGACCCAGTACTTC; cdr3_aa: CASSETTGVETQYF
j_call: TRBJ1-4; v_call: TRBV4-3; clone_size: -; d_call: -; cdr3_nt: TGCGCCAGCAGCCAAGATTTGTTGTCTCAGGGTGAAAAACTGTTTTTT; cdr3_aa: CASSQDLLSQGEKLFF
j_call: TRBJ2-7; v_call: TRBV4-1; clone_size: -; d_call: -; cdr3_nt: TGCGCCAGCAGCCTGCCGGGGGCGCGGTACGAGCAGTACTTC; cdr3_aa: CASSLPGARYEQYF
j_call: TRBJ1-4; v_call: TRBV15; clone_size: -; d_call: -; cdr3_nt: TGTGCCACCAGCAGAGTGGGTACAACTAATGAAAAACTGTTTTTT; cdr3_aa: CATSRVGTTNEKLFF
j_call: TRBJ2-5; v_call: TRBV5-1; clone_size: -; d_call: TRBD1; cdr3_nt: TGCGCCAGCAGCTTGCGGCAGGGGGCAGGGGAGACCCAGTACTTC; cdr3_aa: CASSLRQGAGETQYF
j_call: TRBJ1-5; v_call: TRBV19; clone_size: once; d_call: -; cdr3_nt: TGTGCCAGTAGTCCGGAGGGGTTCAGTCAGCCCCAGCATTTT; cdr3_aa: CASSPEGFSQPQHF